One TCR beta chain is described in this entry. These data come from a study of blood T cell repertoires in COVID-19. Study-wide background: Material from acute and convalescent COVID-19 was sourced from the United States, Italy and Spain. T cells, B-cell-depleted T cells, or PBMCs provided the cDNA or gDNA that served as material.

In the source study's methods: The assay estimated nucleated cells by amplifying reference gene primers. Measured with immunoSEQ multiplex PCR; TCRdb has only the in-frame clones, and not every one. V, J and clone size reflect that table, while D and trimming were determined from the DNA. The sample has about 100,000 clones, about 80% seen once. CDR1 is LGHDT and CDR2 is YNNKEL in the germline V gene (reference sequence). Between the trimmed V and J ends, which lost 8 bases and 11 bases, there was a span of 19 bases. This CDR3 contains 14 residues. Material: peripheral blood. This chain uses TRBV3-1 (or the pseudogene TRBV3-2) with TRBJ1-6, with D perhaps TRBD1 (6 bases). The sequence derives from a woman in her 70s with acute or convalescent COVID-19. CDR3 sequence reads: CASGEGQYRTPLHF. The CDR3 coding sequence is TGTGCCAGCGGCGAAGGACAGTATAGGACACCCCTCCACTTT.